This T cell receptor (beta chain) was recovered during a study of blood T cell repertoires in COVID-19. For the study at large: Sites across the United States, Italy and Spain contributed samples from acute and convalescent COVID-19. T cells, B-cell-depleted T cells, or PBMCs supplied cDNA or gDNA.

In the authors' workflow: Amplification from reference gene primers served as the basis for estimated nucleated cell counts. The assay was immunoSEQ multiplex PCR, and TCRdb's table has in-frame clones only and misses some. The V and J calls and clone size come from that table; D and trimming were worked out from the DNA. The sample consists of approximately 150,000 clones, 88% of them appearing once. Germline CDR1 MNHEY, CDR2 SVGEGT. The CDR3 extends over 15 amino acids. V shed 4 bases and J 4 bases; nucleotides not matched to a gene: 5. The receptor was isolated from a man in his 70s with acute or convalescent COVID-19. V and J are TRBV6-2 or TRBV6-3 and TRBJ2-3; TRBD1 matches at 10 bases. Sequenced: peripheral blood. DNA of the CDR3: TGTGCCAGCAGTTTCGGGACAGGGGCCGCAGATACGCAGTATTTT. It translates to CASSFGTGAADTQYF.